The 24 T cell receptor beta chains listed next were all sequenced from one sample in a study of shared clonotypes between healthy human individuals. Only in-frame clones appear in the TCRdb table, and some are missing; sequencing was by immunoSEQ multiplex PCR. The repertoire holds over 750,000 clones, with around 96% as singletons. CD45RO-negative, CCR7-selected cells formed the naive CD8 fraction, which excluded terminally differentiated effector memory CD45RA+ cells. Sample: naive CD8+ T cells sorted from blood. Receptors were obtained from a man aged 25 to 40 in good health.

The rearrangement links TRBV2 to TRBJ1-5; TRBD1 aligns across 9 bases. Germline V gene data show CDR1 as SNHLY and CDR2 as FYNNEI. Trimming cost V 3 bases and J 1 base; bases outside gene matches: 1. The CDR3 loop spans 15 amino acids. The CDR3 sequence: CASSEGTGSNQPQHF. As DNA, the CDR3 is TGTGCCAGCAGTGAGGGGACAGGGAGCAATCAGCCCCAGCATTTT.

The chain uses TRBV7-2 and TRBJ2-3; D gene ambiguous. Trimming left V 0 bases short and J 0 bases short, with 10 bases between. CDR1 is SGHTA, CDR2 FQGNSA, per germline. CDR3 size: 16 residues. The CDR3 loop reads CASSLALSYSTDTQYF. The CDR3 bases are TGTGCCAGCAGCTTAGCGCTAAGCTACAGCACAGATACGCAGTATTTT.

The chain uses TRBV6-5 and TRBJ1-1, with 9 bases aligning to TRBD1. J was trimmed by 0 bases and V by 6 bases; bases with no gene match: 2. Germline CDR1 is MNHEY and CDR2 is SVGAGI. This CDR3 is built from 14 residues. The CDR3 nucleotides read TGTGCCAGCAGGGACAGGGGAATGAACACTGAAGCTTTCTTT. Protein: CASRDRGMNTEAFF.

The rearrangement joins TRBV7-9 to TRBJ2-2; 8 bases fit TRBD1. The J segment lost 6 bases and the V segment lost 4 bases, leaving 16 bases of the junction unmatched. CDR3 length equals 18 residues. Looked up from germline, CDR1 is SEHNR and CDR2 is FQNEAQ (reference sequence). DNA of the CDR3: TGTGCCAGCAGCTCGACAGGGGATGCGACCAAAGGACCCGGGGAGCTGTTTTTT. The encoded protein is CASSSTGDATKGPGELFF. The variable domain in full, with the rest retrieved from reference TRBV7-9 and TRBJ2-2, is DTGVSQNPRHKITKRGQNVTFRCDPISEHNRLYWYRQTLGQGPEFLTYFQNEAQLEKSRLLSDRFSAERPKGSFSTLEIQRTEQGDSAMYLCASSSTGDATKGPGELFFGEGSRLTVL.

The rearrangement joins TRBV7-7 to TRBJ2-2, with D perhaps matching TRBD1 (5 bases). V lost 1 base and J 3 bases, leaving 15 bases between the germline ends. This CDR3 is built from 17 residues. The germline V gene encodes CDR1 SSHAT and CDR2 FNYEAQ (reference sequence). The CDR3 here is CASSLEPGFSDTGELFF. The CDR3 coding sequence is TGTGCCAGCAGCTTAGAACCAGGGTTTTCTGACACCGGGGAGCTGTTTTTT. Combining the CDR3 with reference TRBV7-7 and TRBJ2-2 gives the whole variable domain GAGVSQSPRYKVTKRGQDVTLRCDPISSHATLYWYQQALGQGPEFLTYFNYEAQPDKSGLPSDRFSAERPEGSISTLTIQRTEQRDSAMYRCASSLEPGFSDTGELFFGEGSRLTVL.

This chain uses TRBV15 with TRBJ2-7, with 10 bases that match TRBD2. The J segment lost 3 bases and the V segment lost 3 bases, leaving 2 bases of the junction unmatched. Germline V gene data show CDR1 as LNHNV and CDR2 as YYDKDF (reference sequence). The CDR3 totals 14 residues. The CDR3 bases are TGTGCCACCAGCAGTTCTAGCGGGAGCTACGAGCAGTACTTC. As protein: CATSSSSGSYEQYF.

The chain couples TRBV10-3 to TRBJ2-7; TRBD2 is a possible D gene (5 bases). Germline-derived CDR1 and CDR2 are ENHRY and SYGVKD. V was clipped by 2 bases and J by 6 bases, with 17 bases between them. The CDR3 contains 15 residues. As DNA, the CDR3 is TGTGCCATCAGTGAGGATGCGGGTTGGTTGGTCGAGCAGTACTTC. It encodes CAISEDAGWLVEQYF.

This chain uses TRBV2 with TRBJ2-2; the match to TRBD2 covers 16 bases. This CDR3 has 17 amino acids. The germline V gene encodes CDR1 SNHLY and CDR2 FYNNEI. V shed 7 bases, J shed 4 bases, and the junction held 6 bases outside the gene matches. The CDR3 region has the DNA TGTGCCAGCACTGGGGGGACTAGCGGGAGGGCCACCGGGGAGCTGTTTTTT. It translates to CASTGGTSGRATGELFF.

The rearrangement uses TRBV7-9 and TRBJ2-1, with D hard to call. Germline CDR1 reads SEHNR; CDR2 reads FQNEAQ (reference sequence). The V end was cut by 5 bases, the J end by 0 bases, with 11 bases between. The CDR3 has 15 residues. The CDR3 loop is CASSGFGHSYNEQFF. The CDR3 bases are TGTGCCAGCAGCGGATTCGGCCACTCCTACAATGAGCAGTTCTTC. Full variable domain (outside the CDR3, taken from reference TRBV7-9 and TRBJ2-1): DTGVSQNPRHKITKRGQNVTFRCDPISEHNRLYWYRQTLGQGPEFLTYFQNEAQLEKSRLLSDRFSAERPKGSFSTLEIQRTEQGDSAMYLCASSGFGHSYNEQFFGPGTRLTVL.

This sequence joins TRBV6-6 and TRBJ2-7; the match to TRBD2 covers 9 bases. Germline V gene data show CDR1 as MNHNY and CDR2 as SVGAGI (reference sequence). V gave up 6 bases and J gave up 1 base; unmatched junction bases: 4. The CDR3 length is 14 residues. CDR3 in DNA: TGTGCCAGCAGCTCTAGCGGGGCTTCCTACGAGCAGTACTTC. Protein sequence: CASSSSGASYEQYF.

CDR3 region: CASTGTDTQYF. CDR3 DNA: TGTGCCAGCACCGGTACAGATACGCAGTATTTT. The chain has TRBV6-5 and TRBJ2-3; D ambiguous. The CDR3 totals 11 residues. Trimming shortened V by 7 bases and J by 3 bases, and 5 bases separated the two germline ends. Germline V gene sequence: CDR1 MNHEY, CDR2 SVGAGI.

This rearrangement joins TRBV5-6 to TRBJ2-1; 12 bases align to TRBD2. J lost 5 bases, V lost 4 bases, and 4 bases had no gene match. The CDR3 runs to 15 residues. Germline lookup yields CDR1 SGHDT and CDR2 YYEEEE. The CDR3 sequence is CASSPRLAGDNEQFF. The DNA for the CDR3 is TGTGCCAGCAGCCCTAGACTAGCGGGAGACAATGAGCAGTTCTTC.

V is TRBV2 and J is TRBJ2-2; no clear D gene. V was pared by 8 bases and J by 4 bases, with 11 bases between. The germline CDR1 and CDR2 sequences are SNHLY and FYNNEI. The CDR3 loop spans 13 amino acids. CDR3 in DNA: TGTGCCAGCGGGCAGAGTCTCACCGGGGAGCTGTTTTTT. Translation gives CASGQSLTGELFF. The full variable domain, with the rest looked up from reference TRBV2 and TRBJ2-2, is EPEVTQTPSHQVTQMGQEVILRCVPISNHLYFYWYRQILGQKVEFLVSFYNNEISEKSEIFDDQFSVERPDGSNFTLKIRSTKLEDSAMYFCASGQSLTGELFFGEGSRLTVL.

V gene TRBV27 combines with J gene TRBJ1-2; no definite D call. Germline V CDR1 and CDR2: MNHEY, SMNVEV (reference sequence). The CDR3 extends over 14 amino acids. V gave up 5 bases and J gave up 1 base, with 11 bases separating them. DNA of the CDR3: TGTGCCAGCAGTGTGGGCCTGGATAACTATGGCTACACCTTC. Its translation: CASSVGLDNYGYTF.

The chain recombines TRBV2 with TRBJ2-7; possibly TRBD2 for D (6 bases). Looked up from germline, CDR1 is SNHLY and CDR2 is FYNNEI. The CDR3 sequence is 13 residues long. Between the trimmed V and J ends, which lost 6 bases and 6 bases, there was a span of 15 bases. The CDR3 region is CASRLASAFEQYF. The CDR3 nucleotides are TGTGCCAGCAGGCTAGCGTCGGCATTCGAGCAGTACTTC.

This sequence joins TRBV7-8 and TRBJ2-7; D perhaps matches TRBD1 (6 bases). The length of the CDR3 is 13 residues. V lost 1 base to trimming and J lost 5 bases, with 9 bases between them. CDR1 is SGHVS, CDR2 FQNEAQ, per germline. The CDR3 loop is CASSLVRTDEQYF. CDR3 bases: TGTGCCAGCAGCTTAGTCCGGACAGACGAGCAGTACTTC.

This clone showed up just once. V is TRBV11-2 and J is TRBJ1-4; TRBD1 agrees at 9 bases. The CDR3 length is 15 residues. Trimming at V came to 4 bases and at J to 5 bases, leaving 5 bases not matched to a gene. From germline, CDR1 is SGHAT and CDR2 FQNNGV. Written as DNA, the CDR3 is TGTGCCAGCAGCTACACAGGGGGCGAGAATGAAAAACTGTTTTTT. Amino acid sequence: CASSYTGGENEKLFF.

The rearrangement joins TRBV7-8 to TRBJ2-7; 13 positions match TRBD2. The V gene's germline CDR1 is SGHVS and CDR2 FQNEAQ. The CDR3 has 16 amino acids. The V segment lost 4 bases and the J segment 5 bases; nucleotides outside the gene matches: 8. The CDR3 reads CASSSIAGTSGNEQYF. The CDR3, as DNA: TGTGCCAGCAGCTCAATAGCCGGGACTAGCGGGAACGAGCAGTACTTC.

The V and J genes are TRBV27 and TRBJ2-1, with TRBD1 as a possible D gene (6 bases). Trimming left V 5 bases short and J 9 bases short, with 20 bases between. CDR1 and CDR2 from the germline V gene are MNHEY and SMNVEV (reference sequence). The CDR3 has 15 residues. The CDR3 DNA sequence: TGTGCCAGCAGTCACGGACAGTCCCCGTTAGGTGAGCAGTTCTTC. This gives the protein CASSHGQSPLGEQFF.

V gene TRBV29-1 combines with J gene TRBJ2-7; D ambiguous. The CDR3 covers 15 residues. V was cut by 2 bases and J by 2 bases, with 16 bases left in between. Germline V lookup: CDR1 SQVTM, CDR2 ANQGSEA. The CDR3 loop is CSVELMGQETYEQYF. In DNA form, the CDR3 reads TGCAGCGTTGAATTGATGGGTCAGGAAACCTACGAGCAGTACTTC.

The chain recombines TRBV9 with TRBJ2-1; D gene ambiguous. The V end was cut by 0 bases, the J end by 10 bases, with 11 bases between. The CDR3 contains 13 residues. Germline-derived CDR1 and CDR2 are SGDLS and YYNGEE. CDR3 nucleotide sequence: TGTGCCAGCAGCGTAGCATTGGGATCAGAGCAGTTCTTC. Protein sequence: CASSVALGSEQFF.

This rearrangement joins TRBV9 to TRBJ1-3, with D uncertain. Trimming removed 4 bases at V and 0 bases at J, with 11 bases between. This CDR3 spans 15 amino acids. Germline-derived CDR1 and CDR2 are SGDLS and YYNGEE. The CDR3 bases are TGTGCCAGCAGCCCCGCCTTTCTCTCTGGAAACACCATATATTTT. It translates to CASSPAFLSGNTIYF.

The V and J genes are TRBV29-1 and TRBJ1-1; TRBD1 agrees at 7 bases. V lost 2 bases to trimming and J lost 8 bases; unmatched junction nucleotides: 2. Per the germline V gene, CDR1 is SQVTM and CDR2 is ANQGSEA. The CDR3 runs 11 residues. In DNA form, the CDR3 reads TGCAGCGTTGAATGGGACAGAGAAGCTTTCTTT. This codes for CSVEWDREAFF.

As DNA, the CDR3 is TGTGCCAGCAGTTCGGTACAGGGGGCGATTCAGCCCCAGCATTTT. It encodes CASSSVQGAIQPQHF. V and J are TRBV27 and TRBJ1-5; 9 bases map to TRBD1. The germline V gene encodes CDR1 MNHEY and CDR2 SMNVEV (reference sequence). The CDR3 is made up of 15 amino acids. J was trimmed by 6 bases and V by 4 bases; bases with no gene match: 7.